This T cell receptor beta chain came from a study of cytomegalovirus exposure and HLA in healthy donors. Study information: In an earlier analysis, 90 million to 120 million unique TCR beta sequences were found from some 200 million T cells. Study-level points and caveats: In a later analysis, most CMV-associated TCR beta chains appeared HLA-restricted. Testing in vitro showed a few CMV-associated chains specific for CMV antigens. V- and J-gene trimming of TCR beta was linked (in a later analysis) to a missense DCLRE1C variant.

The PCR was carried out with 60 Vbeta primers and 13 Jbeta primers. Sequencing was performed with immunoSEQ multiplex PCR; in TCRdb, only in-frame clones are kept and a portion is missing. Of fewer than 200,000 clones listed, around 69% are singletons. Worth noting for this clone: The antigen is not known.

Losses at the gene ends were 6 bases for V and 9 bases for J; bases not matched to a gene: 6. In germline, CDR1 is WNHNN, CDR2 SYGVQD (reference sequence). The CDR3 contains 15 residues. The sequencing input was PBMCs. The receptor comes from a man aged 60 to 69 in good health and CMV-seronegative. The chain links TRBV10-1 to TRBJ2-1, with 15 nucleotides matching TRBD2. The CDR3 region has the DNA TGCGCCAGCAGGAGGACTAGCGGGGGGGCCGGTGAGCAGTTCTTC. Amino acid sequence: CASRRTSGGAGEQFF.